The entry below gives a single T cell receptor beta chain sequence along with its context. The sample is drawn from a study of blood T cell repertoires in COVID-19. J lost 4 bases, V lost 5 bases, and 10 bases had no gene match. Germline CDR1 KGHSH, CDR2 LQKENI. The CDR3 is made up of 15 amino acids. Original processing notes: It was from reference gene primer amplification that nucleated cell counts were estimated. Sequencing used immunoSEQ multiplex PCR; TCRdb keeps in-frame clones, though not all of them. V and J calls and clone size come straight from that table; D and trimming were deduced from the DNA. The sample has approximately 130,000 clones, approximately 77% seen once; the top ten hold over 15%.

What was sequenced was peripheral blood. This receptor was identified in a man older than 75 with acute or convalescent COVID-19. The chain has TRBV18 and TRBJ2-7; the match to TRBD1 covers 8 bases. The CDR3 coding sequence is TGTGCCAGCTCAATGGACAGGGACCCGTTATACGAGCAGTACTTC. Its protein product is CASSMDRDPLYEQYF.